The sequence of this T cell receptor (beta chain) was determined in a study of blood T cell repertoires in COVID-19. In the study overall: Italy, Spain and the United States were the sources of the convalescent and acute COVID-19 samples. PBMCs, B-cell-depleted T cells, or T cells were the source of the cDNA or gDNA that made up the material.

This CDR3 comprises 13 residues. In germline, CDR1 is MDHEN, CDR2 SYDVKM. V lost 11 bases and J 1 base, leaving 12 bases between the germline ends. Clones were sequenced by immunoSEQ multiplex PCR, and TCRdb holds only the in-frame ones, with some missing. Of roughly 84,000 clones listed, over 70% were seen once; the top ten hold roughly 4.2%. This receptor was taken from a woman aged 45-65 years with acute or convalescent COVID-19. Material for sequencing was peripheral blood. The V and J genes are TRBV28 and TRBJ2-1; D unresolved. DNA for the CDR3: TGTGCCGCGGCCGCCCGGTCCTACAATGAGCAGTTCTTC. This codes for CAAAARSYNEQFF.